The present T cell receptor (beta chain) was sequenced within a study of blood T cell repertoires in COVID-19. Produced via immunoSEQ multiplex PCR; TCRdb's table is partial and in-frame only. In the table there are 300,000 to 400,000 clones, about 88% of which are singletons. The CDR3 has 14 residues. Germline V gene data show CDR1 as DFQATT and CDR2 as SNEGSKA (reference sequence). With V trimmed by 3 bases and J by 8 bases, 9 bases remained unmatched. The sample comprised peripheral blood. The V and J genes are TRBV20-1 and TRBJ1-2; 10 positions agree with TRBD1. This receptor was identified in a woman in her 70s with COVID-19, enrolled during active disease. DNA for the CDR3: TGCAGTGCTAGTCGAGGGGGACAGGGGCAAGGCTACACCTTC. Translated, it gives CSASRGGQGQGYTF.